This T cell receptor beta chain comes out of a study of cytotoxic CD8 clonotypes in ibrutinib-treated CLL. Across the study: By median around 69 months, 12 had progressed and about 15 stayed remitted; responses had been 2 complete and approximately 24 partial.

Study results and caveats: Pretreatment clonality was elevated relative to age-matched healthy donors and paralleled circulating CD8+ T-cell counts. The clonality went up when patients responded to ibrutinib and dropped back toward baseline at progression. Public clonotypes occurred uncommonly; on treatment, they contracted or remained stable.

Of note for this clone: Its antigen remains unidentified.

Between the trimmed V and J ends, which lost 1 base and 5 bases, there was a span of 21 bases. This CDR3 has 17 residues. In germline, CDR1 is SGHRS, CDR2 YFSETQ. Sequenced by immunoSEQ multiplex PCR; TCRdb stores in-frame clones only, minus some. The sample lists more than 85,000 clones, around 80% seen once, with around 30% in the top ten. Sequencing was performed on PBMCs, taken after 12 months of ibrutinib treatment. This TCR was sampled from a human donor with chronic lymphocytic leukemia. This chain joins TRBV5-1 and TRBJ1-1, with no clear D. The CDR3 reads CASSLSYESSSGTEAFF. DNA of the CDR3: TGCGCCAGCAGCTTGTCCTATGAATCCTCCTCGGGGACTGAAGCTTTCTTT.